This passage covers 16 T cell receptor beta chains from one sample sequenced in a study of tumor-infiltrating lymphocytes in primary liver carcinoma. The authors made TCR beta cDNA from approximately 500 ng total RNA with a constant-region primer. Modified slightly, ARM-PCR produced TCR beta libraries over three nested multiplex PCR rounds. Rounds one and two of PCR, each of 10 cycles, were primed with TRBV1-TRBV30 forward primers and a C-beta reverse primer. TCRdb recomputed calls from the multiplex PCR reads with MiXCR, one row per CDR3 protein. The sample records around 56,000 distinct CDR3 sequences, approximately 70% being singletons. Unsorted bulk tissue of about 18-34 mg yielded co-extracted RNA and DNA. The sequencing sample was made of liver tumor tissue from sampling region 2. Subset given: tumor region T2, inferior pole. Every receptor here comes from a man aged 40-49 years with primary liver carcinoma and hepatitis B virus infection.

This clonotype appeared once. Its ends do not fully match the called genes, so a read error is possible. J is TRBJ2-5 and V is TRBV29-1; 8 bases are shared with TRBD2. Germline V lookup: CDR1 SQVTM, CDR2 ANQGSEA. The CDR3 is 15 amino acids. CDR3 residues: CSVRTSWSWAETQHF. The CDR3 DNA reads TGCAGCGTTCGGACTAGCTGGAGTTGGGCGGAGACCCAGCACTTC.

Concerning this clonotype: A much larger clone differs by one base, so this may be a read error. The chain combines TRBV6-6 with TRBJ2-7, with unresolved D. This CDR3 contains 16 residues. V was trimmed by 9 bases and J by 1 base, leaving 22 bases between them. The germline V gene has CDR1 MNHNY and CDR2 SVGAGI (reference sequence). CDR3 loop: CASLLDGGTRSYEQYF. DNA of the CDR3: TGTGCCAGTCTTTTGGATGGCGGAACAAGGTCCTACGAGCAGTACTTC.

About this clonotype: Compared with germline, one end of the junction differs, possibly owing to a read error. The rearrangement joins TRBV29-1 to TRBJ1-2, with D unresolved. Germline CDR1 SQVTM, CDR2 ANQGSEA. This CDR3 comprises 11 residues. Written as DNA, the CDR3 is TGCAGTGTTGTCCTCGGGAATGGCTACACCTTC. Protein: CSVVLGNGYTF.

This clonotype was counted between two and nine times. At one of its ends the junction is not consistent with the germline gene, which may arise from a read error. The chain employs TRBV7-8 and TRBJ1-6, with TRBD1 matching over 11 bases. CDR1 SGHVS and CDR2 FQNEAQ come from the germline V gene. CDR3 length equals 18 residues. The CDR3 sequence: CASSFGTGGSSYNSALRF. CDR3 DNA sequence: TGTGCCAGCAGCTTCGGGACAGGGGGGAGCTCCTATAATTCAGCCCTCCGCTTT. Complete variable domain (other parts from reference TRBV7-8 and TRBJ1-6): GAGVSQSPRYKVAKRGQDVALRCDPISGHVSLFWYQQALGQGPEFLTYFQNEAQLDKSGLPSDRFFAERPEGSVSTLKIQRTQQEDSAVYLCASSFGTGGSSYNSALRFGNGTRLTVT.

A word on this clonotype: The junction shows a germline mismatch at one end, possibly a read error. J is TRBJ1-5 and V is TRBV19, with D tentatively TRBD1 (5 bases). In germline, CDR1 is LNHDA, CDR2 SQIVND (reference sequence). The CDR3 sequence is 15 residues long. CDR3 coding DNA: TGTGCCAGTAGTTTTATGACAGTGGGTAATCAGCCCCAGCAGTTT. Translated: CASSFMTVGNQPQQF.

A note on this clonotype: One end of the junction varies from germline; a read error may be responsible. The gene calls are TRBV11-2 and TRBJ2-7, with TRBD2 identical over 12 bases. The CDR3 is made up of 16 amino acids. CDR1 and CDR2 from the germline V gene are SGHAT and FQNNGV. Here the CDR3 DNA reads TGTACCAACAGCTTAGCTCTAGCGGGAGGGCCCTCAGAGCACTACTTC. As protein: CTNSLALAGGPSEHYF.

V usage is TRBV21-1 and J usage is TRBJ2-5. TRBV21-1 is an annotated pseudogene. This CDR3 has 13 amino acids. CDR3 sequence: CTSLAAFQETQYF. The DNA of the CDR3 is TGTACTAGCCTTGCTGCTTTCCAAGAGACCCAGTACTTC.

This rearrangement joins TRBV29-1 to TRBJ2-1; a weak D match, TRBD1 (6 bases). The CDR3 covers 14 residues. V was pared by 4 bases and J by 4 bases, with 14 bases between. The V gene's germline CDR1 is SQVTM and CDR2 ANQGSEA. The CDR3 DNA is TGCAGCGTTGTGAGGAGAGGGACATACAATGAGCAGTTCTTC. Translated, it gives CSVVRRGTYNEQFF.

A word on this clonotype: A read error may produce the germline difference seen at one junction end. The V call is TRBV30, the J call TRBJ2-2; D is ambiguous. The CDR3 is 14 amino acids. CDR1 and CDR2 from the germline V gene are GTSNPN and SVGIG (reference sequence). In DNA, the CDR3 is TGTACCTGGAAAACGGTGGGGAACACCTGGGAGCTGTTTTTT. Its translation: CTWKTVGNTWELFF.

Worth noting for this clonotype: One end of the junction is discordant with germline, which a read error may explain. The chain links TRBV6-2 or TRBV6-3 to TRBJ2-7; 9 positions match TRBD2. CDR3 length: 15 amino acids. CDR1 MNHEY and CDR2 SVGEGT come from the germline V gene. DNA for the CDR3: TGTGTCAGCAGCTCTCCGACTAGCGGAGGGTACGAGCAGTACTTC. Translation gives CVSSSPTSGGYEQYF.

A remark on this clonotype: At one end, the junction sequence differs from germline, possibly due to a read error. V gene TRBV4-3 combines with J gene TRBJ1-6, with 10 nucleotides matching TRBD1. This CDR3 is built from 16 residues. Germline CDR1 and CDR2: LGHNA and YSLEER. This CDR3 is CVSSSWDRGKNSPLHF. The CDR3 nucleotides read TGCGTCAGCAGCTCCTGGGACAGGGGAAAGAATTCACCCCTCCACTTT.

This clonotype appeared many times. V gene TRBV24-1 combines with J gene TRBJ2-7; D not certain. The germline V gene has CDR1 KGHDR and CDR2 SFDVKD. The CDR3 length is 13 residues. The V end lost 4 bases, the J end lost 6 bases, and 12 bases lay between the germline ends. CDR3 residues: CATSDPQQSEQYF. The CDR3 bases are TGTGCCACCAGTGACCCGCAACAAAGCGAGCAGTACTTC.

With regard to this clonotype: The junction and the germline gene differ at one end; a read error may be behind it. The chain links TRBV6-6 to TRBJ2-7; 8 bases fit TRBD1. This CDR3 spans 15 amino acids. Germline V gene sequence: CDR1 MNHNY, CDR2 SVGAGI (reference sequence). The CDR3 nucleotides read TGTGTCAGCAGTCTCCCCCTGACAGGGGCTGCCGAGCAGTACTTC. This encodes CVSSLPLTGAAEQYF.

This clonotype was observed many times. This sequence joins TRBV12-3 or TRBV12-4 and TRBJ2-3; D gene ambiguous. V was cut by 2 bases and J by 2 bases, with 11 bases left in between. The CDR3 consists of 15 residues. In DNA form, the CDR3 reads TGTGCCAGCAGTTTATTTGACTCCTCCACAGATACGCAGTATTTT. Amino acids: CASSLFDSSTDTQYF.

This chain uses TRBV29-1 with TRBJ2-3; D not certain. The CDR3 length is 14 residues. V lost 1 base and J 8 bases, leaving 16 bases between the germline ends. Germline V gene data show CDR1 as SQVTM and CDR2 as ANQGSEA. Here the CDR3 reads CSVEVWSPIGTQYF. In DNA, the CDR3 is TGCAGCGTTGAAGTTTGGAGCCCGATTGGTACGCAGTATTTT.

This clonotype was seen only a few times. A clone one base away is much larger, so this may be a read error. V gene TRBV30 combines with J gene TRBJ2-1; TRBD2 agrees at 9 bases. This CDR3 spans 15 amino acids. CDR1 GTSNPN and CDR2 SVGIG come from the germline V gene (reference sequence). The CDR3 DNA sequence: TGTGTCTGGAGTGAAGGGTCTAGCGGGGTAAATGAGCAGTTCTTC. This codes for CVWSEGSSGVNEQFF.